This TCR beta chain came from a study of blood T cell repertoires in COVID-19. Study-level information: Samples taken during acute and convalescent COVID-19 were collected in the United States, Italy and Spain.

Germline V gives CDR1 SGHRS, CDR2 YFSETQ. The trim removed 4 bases at V and 10 bases at J, leaving 13 bases unmatched. The CDR3 spans 14 residues. Measured with immunoSEQ multiplex PCR; TCRdb has only the in-frame clones, and not every one. This table holds more than 60,000 clones, 65% to 85% found once. The gene calls are TRBV5-1 and TRBJ1-1, with 7 bases identical to TRBD1. Sample: peripheral blood. This receptor was identified in a man aged 60-69 years with active or convalescent COVID-19. CDR3: CASSPEGTANLAFF. The CDR3 nucleotides are TGCGCCAGCAGCCCAGAAGGGACAGCTAATTTAGCTTTCTTT.